Detailed here is one T cell receptor (beta chain). The sample belongs to a study of blood T cell repertoires in COVID-19. Trimming removed 1 base at V and 0 bases at J, with 8 bases between. Germline V lookup: CDR1 SGHDT, CDR2 YYEEEE. The CDR3 has 15 residues. TCRdb keeps only in-frame clones here, not all; method: immunoSEQ multiplex PCR. Found here are about 120,000 clones, 80% to 90% of them singletons; the top ten hold approximately 19%. Input material: peripheral blood. The TCR originated in a human donor with acute or convalescent COVID-19. The donor label of this sample is uncertain. V usage is TRBV5-6 and J usage is TRBJ2-1, with D possibly matching TRBD2 (5 bases). The CDR3: CASSLLGSSYNEQFF. The CDR3 DNA is TGTGCCAGCAGCTTGCTTGGGAGCTCCTACAATGAGCAGTTCTTC.